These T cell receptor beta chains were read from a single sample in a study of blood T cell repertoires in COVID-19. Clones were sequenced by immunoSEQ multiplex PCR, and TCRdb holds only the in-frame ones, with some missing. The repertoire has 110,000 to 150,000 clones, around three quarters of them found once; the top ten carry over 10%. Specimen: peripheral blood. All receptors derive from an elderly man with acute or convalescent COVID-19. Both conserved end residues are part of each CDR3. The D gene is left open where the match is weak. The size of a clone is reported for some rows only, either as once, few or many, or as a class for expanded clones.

CDR3: CASSLTSGTPYEQYF
DNA: TGTGCCAGCAGCCTAACATCCGGGACACCATACGAGCAGTACTTC
J: TRBJ2-7
D: -
size: -
V: TRBV7-2

CDR3: CASSQDPQGNSLQYF
DNA: TGCGCCAGCAGCCAAGATCCGCAGGGAAATTCCCTCCAGTACTTC
J: TRBJ2-7
D: -
size: -
V: TRBV4-3

CDR3: CASSRPGGPGNEQFF
DNA: TGTGCCAGCAGCAGGCCGGGGGGGCCGGGCAATGAGCAGTTCTTC
J: TRBJ2-1
D: TRBD2
size: few
V: TRBV7-2

CDR3: CSVRLAGEDTQYF
DNA: TGCAGCGTGAGACTAGCGGGGGAAGATACGCAGTATTTT
J: TRBJ2-3
D: TRBD2
size: -
V: TRBV29-1

CDR3: CASSQGASGNTIYF
DNA: TGTGCCAGCAGCCAGGGAGCATCCGGAAACACCATATATTTT
J: TRBJ1-3
D: -
size: -
V: TRBV3-1/TRBV3-2

CDR3: CASSPDRGRYNEQFF
DNA: TGTGCCAGTAGTCCGGACAGGGGGCGATACAATGAGCAGTTCTTC
J: TRBJ2-1
D: TRBD1
size: once
V: TRBV19

CDR3: CASSLAGGDETQYF
DNA: TGTGCCAGCAGCTTAGCGGGGGGGGATGAGACCCAGTACTTC
J: TRBJ2-5
D: TRBD2
size: -
V: TRBV7-2

CDR3: CATSDFGLKTDTQYF
DNA: TGTGCCACCAGTGATTTTGGGCTGAAAACAGATACGCAGTATTTT
J: TRBJ2-3
D: -
size: -
V: TRBV24-1

CDR3: CASSSSAGGRETQYF
DNA: TGTGCCAGCAGCTCCTCCGCCGGGGGGAGAGAGACCCAGTACTTC
J: TRBJ2-5
D: TRBD2
size: -
V: TRBV7-9

CDR3: CASYLPGGLGEQFF
DNA: TGTGCCAGCTACTTGCCCGGGGGGCTAGGTGAGCAGTTCTTC
J: TRBJ2-1
D: -
size: -
V: TRBV18

CDR3: CASSYSTSQGGSSNQPQHF
DNA: TGTGCCAGCAGTTACTCTACGTCCCAGGGAGGCTCAAGCAATCAGCCCCAGCATTTT
J: TRBJ1-5
D: -
size: -
V: TRBV6-2/TRBV6-3

CDR3: CASSLVAGGPEQFF
DNA: TGTGCCAGCAGCTTAGTAGCGGGGGGTCCTGAGCAGTTCTTC
J: TRBJ2-1
D: TRBD2
size: -
V: TRBV7-2

CDR3: CASSTPPGGTSNQPQHF
DNA: TGTGCCAGCAGCACCCCTCCAGGGGGGACGAGCAATCAGCCCCAGCATTTT
J: TRBJ1-5
D: TRBD1
size: few
V: TRBV28

CDR3: CASSEDIGHGYTF
DNA: TGTGCCAGCAGTGAAGATATTGGGCATGGCTACACCTTC
J: TRBJ1-2
D: -
size: -
V: TRBV2

CDR3: CASSAGISSYNEQFF
DNA: TGTGCCAGCAGCGCCGGGATTAGCTCCTACAATGAGCAGTTCTTC
J: TRBJ2-1
D: -
size: -
V: TRBV7-2

CDR3: CASSTRLAGPNTGELFF
DNA: TGTGCCAGTAGTACCCGACTAGCAGGTCCGAACACCGGGGAGCTGTTTTTT
J: TRBJ2-2
D: TRBD2
size: -
V: TRBV19

CDR3: CASSSSRPHYGYTF
DNA: TGTGCCAGCAGTTCCAGCAGGCCGCACTATGGCTACACCTTC
J: TRBJ1-2
D: -
size: -
V: TRBV28

CDR3: CASSFAGGRNEQFF
DNA: TGTGCCAGCAGTTTTGCGGGGGGGCGGAATGAGCAGTTCTTC
J: TRBJ2-1
D: TRBD2
size: -
V: TRBV28

CDR3: CAISESIQGADGELFF
DNA: TGTGCCATCAGTGAGTCGATACAGGGGGCGGACGGGGAGCTGTTTTTT
J: TRBJ2-2
D: TRBD1
size: once
V: TRBV10-3

CDR3: CASSRGQGETQYF
DNA: TGTGCCAGCAGCCGCGGACAGGGAGAGACCCAGTACTTC
J: TRBJ2-5
D: TRBD1
size: -
V: TRBV7-3

CDR3: CASSQTGDSYNEQFF
DNA: TGCGCCAGCAGCCAGACAGGGGACAGTTACAATGAGCAGTTCTTC
J: TRBJ2-1
D: TRBD1
size: -
V: TRBV4-1

CDR3: CAISDRGAGEKLFF
DNA: TGTGCCATCAGCGACAGGGGCGCGGGTGAAAAACTGTTTTTT
J: TRBJ1-4
D: TRBD1
size: -
V: TRBV10-3

CDR3: CASSVARGEGDTQYF
DNA: TGTGCCAGCAGTGTCGCTAGAGGGGAGGGGGATACGCAGTATTTT
J: TRBJ2-3
D: TRBD2
size: -
V: TRBV7-2

CDR3: CSATSNYGYTF
DNA: TGCAGTGCTACTTCCAACTATGGCTACACCTTC
J: TRBJ1-2
D: -
size: few
V: TRBV20-1

CDR3: CASSPPQGARETGELFF
DNA: TGTGCCAGCTCACCGCCTCAGGGGGCGCGAGAGACCGGGGAGCTGTTTTTT
J: TRBJ2-2
D: TRBD1
size: -
V: TRBV18

CDR3: CASSYSRWSETQYF
DNA: TGTGCCAGCAGTTACTCGAGGTGGTCGGAGACCCAGTACTTC
J: TRBJ2-5
D: -
size: few
V: TRBV6-5

CDR3: CASSRQGANQPQHF
DNA: TGTGCCAGCAGTCGACAGGGGGCTAATCAGCCCCAGCATTTT
J: TRBJ1-5
D: TRBD1
size: -
V: TRBV2

CDR3: CASSLLGTATDTQYF
DNA: TGTGCCAGCAGCTTACTGGGGACAGCCACAGATACGCAGTATTTT
J: TRBJ2-3
D: TRBD1
size: -
V: TRBV7-2

CDR3: CASSPDGNQPQHF
DNA: TGTGCCAGCAGCCCAGACGGGAATCAGCCCCAGCATTTT
J: TRBJ1-5
D: -
size: -
V: TRBV5-6

CDR3: CAIERGRSYNEQFF
DNA: TGTGCGATCGAGCGGGGTAGGTCCTACAATGAGCAGTTCTTC
J: TRBJ2-1
D: TRBD2
size: -
V: TRBV30

CDR3: CASSFGSLAKNIQYF
DNA: TGTGCCAGCAGCTTTGGCTCCTTAGCCAAAAACATTCAGTACTTC
J: TRBJ2-4
D: -
size: -
V: TRBV5-6

CDR3: CASSLDRRLGGLNTEAFF
DNA: TGTGCCAGCAGCTTAGATAGACGGCTCGGGGGTCTCAACACTGAAGCTTTCTTT
J: TRBJ1-1
D: -
size: -
V: TRBV11-2